The 15 T cell receptor beta chains reported below all come from one sample, sequenced in a study of blood T cell repertoires in COVID-19. Using immunoSEQ multiplex PCR, the repertoire was profiled, and TCRdb retains in-frame clones only, with some absent. The sample lists more than 140,000 clones, around nine tenths occurring once. The sequencing sample was made of peripheral blood. Receptor source: a woman aged 55 to 70 with acute or convalescent COVID-19.

The chain couples TRBV7-3 to TRBJ1-1; D is undetermined. V was trimmed by 1 base and J by 4 bases, leaving 10 bases between them. CDR3 size: 14 residues. Germline CDR1 and CDR2: SGHTA and FQGTGA. CDR3 sequence (DNA): TGTGCCAGCAGCTTAATGGGCCAGAGCACTGAAGCTTTCTTT. This codes for CASSLMGQSTEAFF.

The rearrangement links TRBV5-1 to TRBJ2-5; tentative D call: TRBD2 (7 bases). Trimming took off 3 bases at V and 0 bases at J, with 9 bases between the two ends. Per germline, CDR1 SGHRS and CDR2 YFSETQ. The CDR3 has 14 amino acids. CDR3 region: CASSSGGYQETQYF. The CDR3 DNA follows: TGCGCCAGCAGCTCGGGGGGCTACCAAGAGACCCAGTACTTC. The entire variable domain, with the rest obtained from reference TRBV5-1 and TRBJ2-5, is as follows: KAGVTQTPRYLIKTRGQQVTLSCSPISGHRSVSWYQQTPGQGLQFLFEYFSETQRNKGNFPGRFSGRQFSNSRSEMNVSTLELGDSALYLCASSSGGYQETQYFGPGTRLLVL.

This chain connects TRBV4-2 to TRBJ1-4, with 10 bases fitting TRBD1. The CDR3 loop spans 15 amino acids. The J segment lost 5 bases and the V segment lost 1 base, leaving 1 base of the junction unmatched. CDR1 LGHNA and CDR2 YNFKEQ come from the germline V gene. The DNA for the CDR3 is TGTGCCAGCAGCCAAGGGGACAGGGGAAATGAAAAACTGTTTTTT. Protein: CASSQGDRGNEKLFF.

The chain combines TRBV6-2 or TRBV6-3 with TRBJ1-2, with D possibly matching TRBD1 (5 bases). The V gene lost 6 bases and the J gene lost 1 base, with 15 bases spanning the gap. There are 15 residues in the CDR3. Germline values: CDR1 MNHEY, CDR2 SVGEGT. CDR3 sequence: CASSTGHWGNYGYTF. The CDR3 region has the DNA TGTGCCAGCAGCACCGGACATTGGGGTAACTATGGCTACACCTTC.

This clone showed up just once. The chain couples TRBV7-3 to TRBJ1-1; a weak D match, TRBD1 (5 bases). CDR1 is SGHTA and CDR2 is FQGTGA in the germline V gene. This CDR3 is built from 14 residues. V gave up 1 base and J gave up 5 bases, with 11 bases separating them. The CDR3 sequence: CASSLIGGETEAFF. The CDR3 DNA follows: TGTGCCAGCAGCTTAATCGGGGGGGAGACTGAAGCTTTCTTT.

This clone was recorded a few times. The J gene is TRBJ1-5, the V gene TRBV27; 7 bases match TRBD1. V lost 8 bases to trimming and J lost 2 bases; unmatched junction nucleotides: 6. Per germline, CDR1 MNHEY and CDR2 SMNVEV (reference sequence). The CDR3 runs to 14 residues. The CDR3 protein is CASAWTGGNQPQHF. Written as DNA, the CDR3 is TGTGCCAGCGCCTGGACAGGAGGCAATCAGCCCCAGCATTTT.

The genes are TRBV7-8 and TRBJ2-7; 7 bases line up with TRBD1. Germline V gene lookup returns CDR1 SGHVS and CDR2 FQNEAQ. V lost 1 base to trimming and J lost 0 bases; unmatched junction nucleotides: 12. CDR3 length: 18 residues. CDR3 bases: TGTGCCAGCAGCTTAGAGGCATGGGACAGAAGGAACTCCTACGAGCAGTACTTC. Translating gives CASSLEAWDRRNSYEQYF. The full variable domain, rest sourced from reference TRBV7-8 and TRBJ2-7, is GAGVSQSPRYKVAKRGQDVALRCDPISGHVSLFWYQQALGQGPEFLTYFQNEAQLDKSGLPSDRFFAERPEGSVSTLKIQRTQQEDSAVYLCASSLEAWDRRNSYEQYFGPGTRLTVT.

The gene calls are TRBV28 and TRBJ1-5; TRBD1 is a possible D gene (5 bases). V shed 3 bases and J shed 1 base, with 10 bases lying between them. The CDR3 extends over 15 amino acids. In germline, CDR1 is MDHEN, CDR2 SYDVKM. The CDR3 bases are TGTGCCAGCAGTTTTCGGGCAGGGAGCAATCAGCCCCAGCATTTT. As protein: CASSFRAGSNQPQHF. Based on the CDR3 plus reference TRBV28 and TRBJ1-5, the full variable domain is DVKVTQSSRYLVKRTGEKVFLECVQDMDHENMFWYRQDPGLGLRLIYFSYDVKMKEKGDIPEGYSVSREKKERFSLILESASTNQTSMYLCASSFRAGSNQPQHFGDGTRLSIL.

The chain combines TRBV28 with TRBJ1-1; D uncertain. The CDR3 spans 14 residues. The V and J ends lost 3 bases and 5 bases respectively, with 13 bases between them. CDR1 is MDHEN and CDR2 is SYDVKM in the germline V gene. DNA of the CDR3: TGTGCCAGCAGTTTGACTATAGCCTCAACTGAAGCTTTCTTT. It translates to CASSLTIASTEAFF.

This sequence joins TRBV20-1 and TRBJ2-7; D perhaps matches TRBD2 (6 bases). There are 14 residues in the CDR3. Germline V gene data show CDR1 as DFQATT and CDR2 as SNEGSKA (reference sequence). V gave up 3 bases and J gave up 2 bases, with 14 bases separating them. The CDR3 here is CSASLQGGPYEQYF. CDR3 sequence (DNA): TGCAGTGCTAGTTTGCAGGGAGGCCCCTACGAGCAGTACTTC.

The CDR3 spells CAISDSKMGQGNNEQFF. The CDR3, as DNA: TGTGCCATCAGTGACTCGAAAATGGGACAGGGAAACAATGAGCAGTTCTTC. The chain combines TRBV10-3 with TRBJ2-1; 9 bases match TRBD1. The V gene end was trimmed by 3 bases and the J gene end by 5 bases; junction bases not matched to a gene: 11. The CDR3 has 17 residues. Germline V gene sequence: CDR1 ENHRY, CDR2 SYGVKD.

The chain uses TRBV19 and TRBJ1-5; 8 bases fit TRBD1. The J segment lost 1 base and the V segment lost 4 bases, leaving 3 bases of the junction unmatched. In germline, CDR1 is LNHDA, CDR2 SQIVND (reference sequence). The CDR3 runs 15 residues. CDR3 bases: TGTGCCAGTAGTAAACAGGGGGGAAGCAATCAGCCCCAGCATTTT. It specifies CASSKQGGSNQPQHF.

The chain is built from TRBV29-1 and TRBJ1-1; 7 nucleotides match TRBD1. The CDR3 is 10 residues long. The V segment lost 6 bases and the J segment 10 bases; nucleotides outside the gene matches: 5. The germline V gene has CDR1 SQVTM and CDR2 ANQGSEA. The CDR3 spells CSVAEGAAFF. The CDR3 DNA reads as TGCAGCGTCGCCGAGGGGGCAGCTTTCTTT. The variable domain in full, with the rest retrieved from reference TRBV29-1 and TRBJ1-1, is SAVISQKPSRDICQRGTSLTIQCQVDSQVTMMFWYRQQPGQSLTLIATANQGSEATYESGFVIDKFPISRPNLTFSTLTVSNMSPEDSSIYLCSVAEGAAFFGQGTRLTVV.

V and J are TRBV25-1 and TRBJ1-5, with D tentatively TRBD1 (6 bases). The germline V and J ends were trimmed by 2 bases and 1 base, with 15 bases remaining between them. CDR1 and CDR2 (germline): MGHDK, SYGVNS. The CDR3 runs to 17 residues. The CDR3 DNA follows: TGTGCCAGCAGTGAAACAGGGATGGGGAGAAGCAATCAGCCCCAGCATTTT. Its translation: CASSETGMGRSNQPQHF.

With respect to this clone: The junction departs from the called germline gene at one end, perhaps through a read error. CDR3 sequence: CSSGGSYNEQFF. The CDR3 DNA reads as TGTTCCAGCGGAGGCTCCTACAATGAGCAGTTCTTC. This chain joins TRBV6-6 and TRBJ2-1; TRBD2 might be the D (5 bases). The CDR3 consists of 12 residues. Germline V gene lookup returns CDR1 MNHNY and CDR2 SVGAGI (reference sequence).